The 15 T cell receptor beta chains presented below share a single source sample, sequenced in a study of control samples from healthy donors and cancer patients. Here immunoSEQ multiplex PCR was the method, and the copy in TCRdb shows in-frame clones only, minus some. The top ten clones hold 15% to 20% of a sample with about 100,000 clones, roughly 84% of them seen once. The sequencing sample was made of blood. All receptors come from a woman aged 50 to 60 in good health.

The chain joins TRBV7-3 to TRBJ2-3; a weak D match, TRBD2 (6 bases). Trimming stripped 1 base from V and 2 bases from J, with 10 bases between. Germline CDR1 is SGHTA and CDR2 is FQGTGA. The CDR3 has 15 amino acids. The CDR3 loop reads CASSLIGGYTDTQYF. The CDR3 DNA reads TGTGCCAGCAGCTTAATCGGAGGGTACACAGATACGCAGTATTTT.

This sequence joins TRBV9 and TRBJ2-2; 10 nucleotides agree with TRBD2. This CDR3 region has 15 residues. Trimming at V came to 4 bases and at J to 4 bases, leaving 4 bases not matched to a gene. Per germline, CDR1 SGDLS and CDR2 YYNGEE. CDR3 sequence reads: CASSLAGVGTGELFF. The CDR3 region has the DNA TGTGCCAGCAGCCTAGCGGGAGTTGGCACCGGGGAGCTGTTTTTT.

The CDR3 sequence: CASSFGQHNQPQHF. The CDR3 nucleotides read TGTGCCAGCAGCTTTGGACAGCACAATCAGCCCCAGCATTTT. The V and J genes are TRBV7-6 and TRBJ1-5; a possible D gene is TRBD1 (6 bases). V was pared by 3 bases and J by 3 bases, with 9 bases between. CDR1 and CDR2 (germline): SGHVS, FNYEAQ. This CDR3 is built from 14 residues.

This chain connects TRBV2 to TRBJ1-5, with unresolved D. The V end lost 3 bases, the J end lost 9 bases, and 9 bases lay between the germline ends. Germline V gene data show CDR1 as SNHLY and CDR2 as FYNNEI. This CDR3 region has 12 residues. CDR3 sequence: CASSEGSRPQHF. The CDR3 DNA reads as TGTGCCAGCAGTGAGGGATCTCGGCCCCAGCATTTT. Full variable domain (rest looked up from reference TRBV2 and TRBJ1-5): EPEVTQTPSHQVTQMGQEVILRCVPISNHLYFYWYRQILGQKVEFLVSFYNNEISEKSEIFDDQFSVERPDGSNFTLKIRSTKLEDSAMYFCASSEGSRPQHFGDGTRLSIL.

The J gene is TRBJ1-2, the V gene TRBV19; D call uncertain. CDR1 and CDR2 from the germline V gene are LNHDA and SQIVND (reference sequence). This CDR3 has 14 residues. Trimming took 0 bases from V and 8 from J, leaving 13 bases between them. The CDR3 here is CASSIDPGRRGYTF. The CDR3 DNA is TGTGCCAGTAGTATAGATCCGGGCCGCCGGGGCTACACCTTC.

This sequence joins TRBV4-1 and TRBJ1-3, with D perhaps TRBD1 (6 bases). CDR3 length: 16 amino acids. From germline, CDR1 is MGHRA and CDR2 YSYEKL. The V end lost 2 bases, the J end lost 2 bases, and 13 bases lay between the germline ends. The CDR3 protein is CASSQPGQRAGNTIYF. CDR3 bases: TGCGCCAGCAGCCAACCCGGACAGAGAGCTGGAAACACCATATATTTT.

V and J are TRBV3-1 (or the pseudogene TRBV3-2) and TRBJ1-2; D is perhaps TRBD1 (6 bases). V lost 4 bases to trimming and J lost 7 bases, with 10 bases between them. CDR3 length equals 12 residues. CDR1 and CDR2 (germline): LGHDT, YNNKEL (reference sequence). The CDR3 here is CASSLNRAGYTF. As DNA, the CDR3 is TGTGCCAGCAGCCTAAACAGGGCTGGCTACACCTTC.

The rearrangement uses TRBV12-3 or TRBV12-4 and TRBJ1-5; D uncertain. This CDR3 contains 10 residues. This CDR3 reads CVSRGPPQHF. In nucleotides, the CDR3 is TGTGTGTCGCGGGGTCCCCCCCAGCATTTT.

The chain employs TRBV30 and TRBJ1-3, with 8 bases that match TRBD1. CDR1 is GTSNPN and CDR2 is SVGIG in the germline V gene (reference sequence). V shed 5 bases, J shed 0 bases, and the junction held 24 bases outside the gene matches. The CDR3 extends over 21 amino acids. CDR3 nucleotide sequence: TGTGCCTGGCTCAAGCTTAAGGCGACAGGGGCCCTGTTAAGCTCTGGAAACACCATATATTTT. Protein product: CAWLKLKATGALLSSGNTIYF.

This clone was recorded only once. The rearrangement links TRBV19 to TRBJ1-2, with D hard to call. The CDR3 extends over 18 amino acids. Deletions cut 2 bases from V and 4 bases from J, with 23 bases between. Germline values: CDR1 LNHDA, CDR2 SQIVND (reference sequence). The CDR3, as DNA: TGTGCCAGTAGTATATATCATGGAGTTTTGAAGTCGGCCTATGGCTACACCTTC. It specifies CASSIYHGVLKSAYGYTF. The whole variable domain, filled in from reference TRBV19 and TRBJ1-2, reads DGGITQSPKYLFRKEGQNVTLSCEQNLNHDAMYWYRQDPGQGLRLIYYSQIVNDFQKGDIAEGYSVSREKKESFPLTVTSAQKNPTAFYLCASSIYHGVLKSAYGYTFGSGTRLTVV.

The rearrangement joins TRBV27 to TRBJ2-3; the match to TRBD2 covers 11 bases. The CDR3 length is 16 residues. V lost 3 bases, J lost 2 bases, and 4 bases stayed unmatched. In germline, CDR1 is MNHEY, CDR2 SMNVEV (reference sequence). CDR3 DNA: TGTGCCAGCAGTTTGACTAGCGGGATTATCACAGATACGCAGTATTTT. As protein: CASSLTSGIITDTQYF.

This CDR3 is CASSSGQGAGYNEQFF. The CDR3 nucleotides are TGCGCCAGCAGCTCCGGCCAGGGGGCGGGTTACAATGAGCAGTTCTTC. The rearrangement uses TRBV5-1 and TRBJ2-1; the match to TRBD1 covers 8 bases. The CDR3 has 16 amino acids. Germline values: CDR1 SGHRS, CDR2 YFSETQ. J lost 4 bases, V lost 3 bases, and 9 bases had no gene match.

This clone was detected once. The chain employs TRBV12-3 or TRBV12-4 and TRBJ2-1; perhaps TRBD2 as D (5 bases). The CDR3 is 13 residues long. V lost 6 bases, J lost 7 bases, and 13 bases lay in between. DNA for the CDR3: TGTGCCAGCAGCCCGAATGGAGGTAATGAGCAGTTCTTC. Its protein product is CASSPNGGNEQFF.

The chain carries TRBV6-5 and TRBJ1-5; tentative D call: TRBD1 (5 bases). V was trimmed by 8 bases and J by 4 bases, leaving 18 bases between them. Germline values: CDR1 MNHEY, CDR2 SVGAGI. This CDR3 has 15 residues. As DNA, the CDR3 is TGTGCCAGCCTTCGGGGGGAAACCCAAAATCAGCCCCAGCATTTT. This translates into CASLRGETQNQPQHF.

The chain is built from TRBV12-3 or TRBV12-4 and TRBJ2-5; D ambiguous. Trimming pared 6 bases from V and 3 bases from J, leaving 11 bases between. This CDR3 region has 13 residues. CDR3 amino acids: CASSPDTEETQYF. The CDR3 DNA sequence: TGTGCCAGCAGCCCTGACACCGAAGAGACCCAGTACTTC.